A selection of T cell receptor beta chains follows, all from one sample in a study of shared clonotypes between healthy human individuals. Only in-frame clones appear in the TCRdb table, and some are missing; sequencing was by immunoSEQ multiplex PCR. The sample gives millions of clones, 90% to 95% of which show up once; more than 0.1% is in the top ten. Input material: naive CD4+ T cells sorted from blood. All receptors derive from a man younger than 30 in good health. The CDR3 runs from the conserved cysteine through the conserved F or W. Fields, in order: CDR3 protein, CDR3 DNA, V gene, J gene, CDR3 length, D gene. The D gene is left open where the match is weak.

CASSLQGLQQPQHF,TGTGCCAGCAGTTTACAGGGTTTGCAGCAGCCCCAGCATTTT,TRBV28,TRBJ1-5,14,-
CASSRLGGGYEQYF,TGCGCCAGCAGCCGTTTGGGGGGCGGGTACGAGCAGTACTTC,TRBV5-1,TRBJ2-7,14,-
CASRLLGQGANQPQHF,TGTGCCAGCAGACTTCTTGGACAGGGGGCCAATCAGCCCCAGCATTTT,TRBV6-6,TRBJ1-5,16,TRBD1
CASSTTVLSNQPQHF,TGTGCCAGTAGTACGACAGTACTTAGCAATCAGCCCCAGCATTTT,TRBV19,TRBJ1-5,15,-
CASSYHTGFTPDTQYF,TGTGCCAGCAGTTACCATACGGGCTTTACCCCAGATACGCAGTATTTT,TRBV6-5,TRBJ2-3,16,-
CASSLEGITEAFF,TGTGCCAGCAGCTTAGAGGGGATTACTGAAGCTTTCTTT,TRBV7-9,TRBJ1-1,13,-
CSVGQGGSSNYGYTF,TGCAGCGTTGGACAGGGGGGGAGCTCGAACTATGGCTACACCTTC,TRBV29-1,TRBJ1-2,15,TRBD1
CASSRDKGYEQYF,TGTGCCAGCTCAAGAGATAAGGGTTACGAGCAGTACTTC,TRBV6-1,TRBJ2-7,13,-
CASSRGDRYYEQYF,TGTGCCAGCAGCCGAGGGGACAGATACTACGAGCAGTACTTC,TRBV7-4,TRBJ2-7,14,TRBD1
CAWGTGAPYEQYF,TGTGCCTGGGGGACAGGGGCCCCCTACGAGCAGTACTTC,TRBV30,TRBJ2-7,13,TRBD1
CASSISRDRDEKLFF,TGTGCCAGCAGCATATCCCGGGACAGGGATGAAAAACTGTTTTTT,TRBV5-4,TRBJ1-4,15,TRBD1
CASSFGQRREYF,TGTGCCAGCAGCTTTGGACAGCGGCGGGAGTATTTT,TRBV5-6,TRBJ2-3,12,-
CASSELYNEQFF,TGTGCCAGCAGTGAGCTCTACAATGAGCAGTTCTTC,TRBV25-1,TRBJ2-1,12,-
CASSYGTGVHSGNTIYF,TGTGCCAGCAGCTACGGGACAGGGGTCCACTCTGGAAACACCATATATTTT,TRBV5-4,TRBJ1-3,17,TRBD1
CASSPGTTKLGEQYF,TGTGCCAGCTCACCAGGGACTACCAAATTAGGAGAGCAGTACTTC,TRBV18,TRBJ2-7,15,TRBD2
CASSGPGQGYNEQFF,TGTGCCAGCAGTGGGCCGGGACAGGGCTACAATGAGCAGTTCTTC,TRBV28,TRBJ2-1,15,TRBD1
CASGQDRLYSGNTIYF,TGTGCCAGCGGCCAGGACAGACTGTACTCTGGAAACACCATATATTTT,TRBV6-4,TRBJ1-3,16,-